This T cell receptor (beta chain) was recorded in a study of blood T cell repertoires in COVID-19 (dated by TCRdb to about 2020). Describing the broader study: Collaborator samples came from the United States, Italy and Spain and covered acute and convalescent phases of COVID-19. The material from the prospective study consisted of cDNA or gDNA derived from T cells, B-cell-depleted T cells, or PBMCs. Subjects who had been exposed to COVID-19, were actively infected with it, or had recovered from it provided the deeply sampled blood TCRbeta repertoires that made up the dataset. The repertoires were released in a freely available public database intended as a resource for research on the immune response to SARS-CoV-2. The samples were drawn from two sources: the first 160 participants of the ongoing ImmuneRACE study, and 1,000 to 1,500 subjects contributed by 6 global collaborators. The sample metadata nearly always contained a de-identified subject ID, COVID-19 status, age in years and sex. HLA class I and class II types, where available, came from metadata supplied by the sample provider rather than from assay-based typing.

The investigation overall reported the following: How much clinical and demographic metadata was included differed by source and by participant, and the metadata was provided uncurated.

Including cysteine and phenylalanine, the CDR3 has 13 amino acids. The read is trimmed to its CDR3 DNA, 39 bases read in frame from base 1. V was cut back by 0 bases and J by 6 bases, leaving a gap of 6 bases between them. CDR1 is given as LGHDT and CDR2 as YNNKEL, both from the germline V gene (reference sequence). The collaborating institutions used their own protocols to collect whole blood in K2EDTA tubes. For TCRbeta analysis, collaborators shipped samples in one of three forms: frozen whole blood, isolated PBMCs, or DNA extracted from either of those sample types. The sample holds one count of this clone. Its recognized antigen is unknown. No much larger clonotype is one base removed from it; base qualities were not supplied. TCRbeta CDR3 regions were amplified from genomic DNA by means of the immunoSEQ Assay, a bias-controlled multiplex PCR. The study's own analysis went as follows. The number of nucleated cells in each sample was estimated by amplification of reference gene primers within the assay. To quantify the absolute abundance of each unique TCRbeta CDR3 rearrangement, sequence reads were collapsed and filtered. For each sample, productive Simpson clonality was calculated by taking the square root of Simpson's diversity index across productive rearrangements. The table was pulled from immuneACCESS by TCRdb, which kept in-frame rearrangements only. Such tables lose some clones; where checked, under half of the loss comes from unresolved V genes, and the rest has no known cause. D and trimming come from the DNA, and the V and J calls and clone size come from that table. This sample comprises 55,000 to 75,000 clones, about 89% of them detected only once. Around 7.9% of the sample is held by the ten biggest clonotypes.

The sample comprised peripheral blood. The origin of this receptor is a man aged 45 to 65 with active COVID-19. The chain is assembled from TRBV3-1 (or the pseudogene TRBV3-2) and TRBJ1-5; the D gene is not confidently resolved. Read as DNA, the sequence is TGTGCCAGCAGCCAAGATCTCGTTCAGCCCCAGCATTTT. Translated, it reads CASSQDLVQPQHF.